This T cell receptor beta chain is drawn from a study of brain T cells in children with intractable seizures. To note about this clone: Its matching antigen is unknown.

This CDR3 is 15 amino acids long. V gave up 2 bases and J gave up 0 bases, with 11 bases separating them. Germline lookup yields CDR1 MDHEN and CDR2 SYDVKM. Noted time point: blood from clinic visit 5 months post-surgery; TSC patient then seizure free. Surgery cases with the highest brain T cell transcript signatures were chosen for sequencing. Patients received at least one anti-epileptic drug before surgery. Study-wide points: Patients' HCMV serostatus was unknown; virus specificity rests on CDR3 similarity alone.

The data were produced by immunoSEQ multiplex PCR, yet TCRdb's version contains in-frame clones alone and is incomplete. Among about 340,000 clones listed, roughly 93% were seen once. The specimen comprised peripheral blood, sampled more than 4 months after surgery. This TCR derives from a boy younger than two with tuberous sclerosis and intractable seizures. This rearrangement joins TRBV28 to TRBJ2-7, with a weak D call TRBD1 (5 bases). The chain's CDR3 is CASSLETAGSYEQYF. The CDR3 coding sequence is TGTGCCAGCAGTTTAGAGACAGCTGGCTCCTACGAGCAGTACTTC.